Shown below are 23 T cell receptor beta chains from a single sample sequenced in a study of blood T cell repertoires in COVID-19 (dated by TCRdb to the early 2020s). Library creation used the immunoSEQ multiplex PCR assay. TCRdb's version of the immuneACCESS table is confined to in-frame rearrangements and falls short of the full clone set. An unresolved V gene accounts for under half of the shortfall where checked; the remainder is of unknown origin. The sample table holds around 120,000 clones, of which more than 60% were seen once. The top ten constitute roughly 2.1% of the sample. The sequenced material came from peripheral blood. All receptors derive from a man aged 65-85 years with acute or convalescent COVID-19.

This chain links TRBV5-6 with TRBJ2-7, with 8 bases fitting TRBD1. Germline CDR1 is SGHDT and CDR2 is YYEEEE. The V gene end was trimmed by 3 bases and the J gene end by 0 bases; junction bases not matched to a gene: 5. The CDR3 totals 15 residues. CDR3 DNA sequence: TGTGCCAGCAGCTGGGGGACAGGAAGCTCCTACGAGCAGTACTTC. It specifies CASSWGTGSSYEQYF.

This clone has a single count. The chain links TRBV5-4 to TRBJ1-2, with a possible D match to TRBD1 (5 bases). CDR3 length: 13 residues. CDR1 is SGHNT and CDR2 is YYREEE in the germline V gene (reference sequence). Trimming shortened V by 1 base and J by 7 bases, and 11 bases separated the two germline ends. CDR3 nucleotides: TGTGCCAGCAGCTTGCGGGGGGAGGGTGGCTACACCTTC. Its translation: CASSLRGEGGYTF. Variable domain in full (rest from reference TRBV5-4 and TRBJ1-2): ETGVTQSPTHLIKTRGQQVTLRCSSQSGHNTVSWYQQALGQGPQFIFQYYREEENGRGNFPPRFSGLQFPNYSSELNVNALELDDSALYLCASSLRGEGGYTFGSGTRLTVV.

The chain recombines TRBV5-1 with TRBJ2-2, with D perhaps matching TRBD2 (6 bases). CDR1 SGHRS and CDR2 YFSETQ come from the germline V gene. V dropped 4 bases and J dropped 3 bases, with 13 bases sitting between them. The CDR3 is made up of 15 amino acids. The CDR3, as DNA: TGCGCCAGCAGCCCCCAATGGGGGGACACCGGGGAGCTGTTTTTT. Its translation: CASSPQWGDTGELFF.

The chain combines TRBV20-1 with TRBJ2-1; 8 nucleotides match TRBD2. Germline CDR1 and CDR2: DFQATT and SNEGSKA (reference sequence). The CDR3 runs 14 residues. V shed 3 bases, J shed 4 bases, and the junction held 5 bases outside the gene matches. The CDR3 sequence is CSASRRGGYNEQFF. The CDR3 DNA sequence: TGCAGTGCTAGTAGACGGGGGGGATACAATGAGCAGTTCTTC.

V and J are TRBV3-1 (or the pseudogene TRBV3-2) and TRBJ1-2; D possibly corresponds to TRBD1 (6 bases). Germline CDR1 is LGHDT and CDR2 is YNNKEL (reference sequence). The CDR3 has 16 amino acids. V lost 2 bases and J 3 bases, leaving 16 bases between the germline ends. CDR3 DNA: TGTGCCAGCAGCCAATACAAAACAGGGCCCTACTATGGCTACACCTTC. Translating it yields CASSQYKTGPYYGYTF.

The V gene is TRBV7-9, the J gene TRBJ1-4; 9 bases map to TRBD1. Losses at the gene ends were 5 bases for V and 6 bases for J; bases not matched to a gene: 4. Germline loops: CDR1 SEHNR, CDR2 FQNEAQ (reference sequence). The CDR3 spans 14 residues. This chain's CDR3 is CASSQDRGDEKLFF. CDR3 in DNA: TGTGCCAGCAGCCAGGACAGGGGAGATGAAAAACTGTTTTTT. Full variable domain (remainder filled in from reference TRBV7-9 and TRBJ1-4): DTGVSQNPRHKITKRGQNVTFRCDPISEHNRLYWYRQTLGQGPEFLTYFQNEAQLEKSRLLSDRFSAERPKGSFSTLEIQRTEQGDSAMYLCASSQDRGDEKLFFGSGTQLSVL.

The count of this clone is one. J is TRBJ2-2 and V is TRBV29-1; 10 positions match TRBD1. With V trimmed by 4 bases and J by 5 bases, 4 bases remained unmatched. This CDR3 has 14 residues. CDR1 is SQVTM, CDR2 ANQGSEA, per germline. CDR3 bases: TGCAGCGTTGCCCGGGACAGGGGAACCGGGGAGCTGTTTTTT. Translating it yields CSVARDRGTGELFF.

The CDR3 DNA reads as TGCGCCAGCAGCTTGTTCGAGCGGGGGGGGCAAGAGACCCAGTACTTC. This gives the protein CASSLFERGGQETQYF. V and J are TRBV5-1 and TRBJ2-5, with 10 nucleotides matching TRBD2. CDR3 length equals 16 residues. The V and J ends lost 1 base and 2 bases, in that order; junction bases with no gene match: 5. Germline assignment: CDR1 SGHRS and CDR2 YFSETQ.

The chain is built from TRBV24-1 and TRBJ1-2; 7 bases fit TRBD1. This CDR3 has 15 amino acids. Germline V gene lookup returns CDR1 KGHDR and CDR2 SFDVKD. V was pared by 2 bases and J by 8 bases, with 10 bases of the junction left unmatched. The CDR3, as DNA: TGTGCCACCAGTGATTCCCGAACAGGGGAAGGAGGCTACACCTTC. As protein: CATSDSRTGEGGYTF.

V and J are TRBV6-1 and TRBJ1-4, with TRBD1 as a possible D gene (6 bases). From germline, CDR1 is MNHNS and CDR2 SASEGT. The CDR3 contains 17 residues. V was clipped by 4 bases and J by 8 bases, with 23 bases between them. DNA of the CDR3: TGTGCCAGCAGTGCCATAAACAGGGATGGTAATGACGAAAAACTGTTTTTT. As protein: CASSAINRDGNDEKLFF.

This clone was observed once. The V and J genes are TRBV4-2 and TRBJ1-1; 7 nucleotides line up with TRBD1. Looked up from germline, CDR1 is LGHNA and CDR2 is YNFKEQ. The CDR3 extends over 16 amino acids. J lost 3 bases, V lost 4 bases, and 11 bases had no gene match. CDR3 sequence reads: CASSPNPTGQDTEAFF. The CDR3 nucleotides are TGTGCCAGCAGCCCTAATCCGACAGGGCAGGACACTGAAGCTTTCTTT.

The V and J genes are TRBV10-3 and TRBJ1-3, with D possibly being TRBD1 (5 bases). Germline CDR1 and CDR2: ENHRY and SYGVKD. The CDR3 runs 15 residues. V was cut by 10 bases and J by 0 bases, with 16 bases left in between. This CDR3 reads CATRGFASSGNTIYF. The CDR3 region has the DNA TGTGCCACCCGGGGGTTCGCAAGCTCTGGAAACACCATATATTTT.

The chain combines TRBV20-1 with TRBJ1-1; D is unresolved. The CDR3 runs 11 residues. The germline CDR1 and CDR2 sequences are DFQATT and SNEGSKA (reference sequence). V lost 3 bases and J 8 bases, leaving 10 bases between the germline ends. CDR3 sequence reads: CSARNFPEAFF. The CDR3 DNA sequence: TGCAGTGCTAGGAACTTTCCGGAAGCTTTCTTT.

The gene calls are TRBV30 and TRBJ1-2; D not resolved. The CDR3 totals 12 residues. The germline V gene encodes CDR1 GTSNPN and CDR2 SVGIG (reference sequence). Trimming stripped 5 bases from V and 8 bases from J, with 15 bases between. CDR3: CAWENHGSGYTF. The CDR3 coding sequence is TGTGCCTGGGAGAACCACGGGTCCGGCTACACCTTC. The variable domain in full, with the rest retrieved from reference TRBV30 and TRBJ1-2, is SQTIHQWPATLVQPVGSPLSLECTVEGTSNPNLYWYRQAAGRGLQLLFYSVGIGQISSEVPQNLSASRPQDRQFILSSKKLLLSDSGFYLCAWENHGSGYTFGSGTRLTVV.

This sequence joins TRBV9 and TRBJ2-7; D is possibly TRBD1 (6 bases). The V gene lost 4 bases and the J gene lost 3 bases, with 14 bases spanning the gap. Germline lookup yields CDR1 SGDLS and CDR2 YYNGEE. CDR3 length equals 14 residues. The CDR3 coding sequence is TGTGCCAGCAGCATGGGTAACAGGGTCTACGAGCAGTACTTC. It translates to CASSMGNRVYEQYF.

This chain joins TRBV12-3 or TRBV12-4 and TRBJ2-3; D gene unclear. The V end was cut by 6 bases, the J end by 3 bases, with 4 bases between. CDR3 size: 11 residues. CDR3 bases: TGTGCCAGCAGCTTGACAGATACGCAGTATTTT. It codes for CASSLTDTQYF.

J is TRBJ2-3 and V is TRBV19; 8 bases align to TRBD1. After removal of 4 bases from V and 3 bases from J, the junction contained 9 bases not matched to a gene. CDR1 and CDR2 (germline): LNHDA, SQIVND (reference sequence). This CDR3 comprises 16 residues. DNA of the CDR3: TGTGCCAGTAGTACGTCGACAGGGGCGGGGACAGATACGCAGTATTTT. This codes for CASSTSTGAGTDTQYF.

The rearrangement uses TRBV4-1 and TRBJ2-7; maybe TRBD1 (8 bases). Germline-derived CDR1 and CDR2 are MGHRA and YSYEKL. Trimming stripped 1 base from V and 4 bases from J, with 17 bases between. The CDR3 totals 16 residues. The chain's CDR3 is CASSQVPTGGGYEQYF. CDR3 in DNA: TGCGCCAGCAGCCAAGTCCCCACAGGGGGAGGGTACGAGCAGTACTTC.

The chain employs TRBV7-2 and TRBJ1-3; 7 bases are a match to TRBD1. The CDR3 covers 16 residues. Germline lookup yields CDR1 SGHTA and CDR2 FQGNSA. J gave up 4 bases and V 0 bases, and 6 bases lay outside the gene matches. The CDR3 DNA sequence: TGTGCCAGCAGCTTAGCTGTGACAGGGACCGGAAACACCATATATTTT. Protein sequence: CASSLAVTGTGNTIYF.

This chain uses TRBV5-3 with TRBJ2-3; 10 bases line up with TRBD1. TRBV5-3 is labeled an ORF, and its function is uncertain. The CDR3 totals 18 residues. Germline trimming cut 4 bases from V and 1 base from J; bases unmatched to any gene: 12. The CDR3 nucleotides read TGTGCCAGAAGCCTGCAAAATATCGACAGGGGGCGCACAGATACGCAGTATTTT. It is translated as CARSLQNIDRGRTDTQYF.

The rearrangement uses TRBV29-1 and TRBJ2-5; D is undetermined. The CDR3 sequence is 13 residues long. Germline V gene data show CDR1 as SQVTM and CDR2 as ANQGSEA. Trimming stripped 4 bases from V and 4 bases from J, with 13 bases between. The CDR3 loop is CSVVVPGLETQYF. CDR3 DNA: TGCAGCGTTGTCGTCCCAGGCTTAGAGACCCAGTACTTC.

The chain joins TRBV2 to TRBJ2-3, with TRBD2 identical over 12 bases. Per the germline V gene, CDR1 is SNHLY and CDR2 is FYNNEI. Germline trimming cut 6 bases from V and 14 bases from J; bases unmatched to any gene: 6. The CDR3 totals 12 residues. The CDR3 nucleotides are TGTGCCAGCAGCTCTAGCGGGGGGGCCCGGTATTTT. As protein: CASSSSGGARYF. The full variable domain, completed using reference TRBV2 and TRBJ2-3, is EPEVTQTPSHQVTQMGQEVILRCVPISNHLYFYWYRQILGQKVEFLVSFYNNEISEKSEIFDDQFSVERPDGSNFTLKIRSTKLEDSAMYFCASSSSGGARYFGPGTRLTVL.

The V call is TRBV19, the J call TRBJ2-3; maybe TRBD1 (6 bases). The V end was cut by 6 bases, the J end by 1 base, with 17 bases between. Germline V gene data show CDR1 as LNHDA and CDR2 as SQIVND (reference sequence). The CDR3 is 16 residues long. This CDR3 reads CASSSYRVWGTDTQYF. The CDR3 DNA sequence: TGTGCCAGTAGCTCCTACAGGGTATGGGGCACAGATACGCAGTATTTT.